What follows are 5 T cell receptor beta chains derived from one specimen sequenced in a study of T cells in Graves' hyperthyroidism and ophthalmopathy. TCR beta CDR3 region amplification was performed from RNA transcripts. First-round RT-PCR with HTBI primers amplified the TCR CDR3 region. TCRdb reprocessed the multiplex PCR reads with MiXCR, giving one entry per CDR3 protein. Here the sample spans over 150,000 distinct CDR3 sequences, about a sixth being singletons. The sample consisted of blood. The source of these receptors is a woman in her forties or fifties with Graves' hyperthyroidism.

This clonotype was seen ten or more times. J is TRBJ2-7 and V is TRBV6-1; perhaps TRBD2 as D (6 bases). From germline, CDR1 is MNHNS and CDR2 SASEGT. V shed 4 bases and J shed 0 bases, with 13 bases lying between them. This CDR3 contains 15 residues. This chain's CDR3 is CASSGRGLSSYEQYF. Here the CDR3 DNA reads TGTGCCAGCAGTGGGAGGGGACTGTCCTCCTACGAGCAGTACTTC.

Details on this clonotype: A much larger clone is a single base away; this may be a read error. The CDR3 does not end in the conserved phenylalanine or tryptophan, so this is likely a read error. The chain carries TRBV30 and TRBJ1-2; no firm D call. Germline lookup yields CDR1 GTSNPN and CDR2 SVGIG (reference sequence). The CDR3 loop spans 12 amino acids. V lost 0 bases and J lost 8, with 10 bases in between. CDR3 in DNA: TGTGCCTGGAGTGTCGGCAGTATAGGCTACACCCTC. Translated: CAWSVGSIGYTL.

In the case of this clonotype: An end of the junction does not agree with germline; a read error may underlie this. The chain has TRBV24-1 and TRBJ2-5; D remains unclear. Germline V lookup: CDR1 KGHDR, CDR2 SFDVKD. This CDR3 contains 14 residues. The CDR3 sequence: CATSDLGPQETHYF. As DNA, the CDR3 is TGTGCCACCAGTGATCTAGGGCCTCAAGAGACCCATTACTTC.

This clonotype came up many times. The chain employs TRBV27 and TRBJ1-1; D might be TRBD1 (6 bases). Germline V CDR1 and CDR2: MNHEY, SMNVEV (reference sequence). The CDR3 is 17 residues long. Trimming took 3 bases from V and 9 from J, leaving 26 bases between them. The DNA for the CDR3 is TGTGCCAGCAGTTTTCTATCGGGAGGGGCAGTGGGGGACAAAGCTTTCTTT. It translates to CASSFLSGGAVGDKAFF.

This clonotype was found a few times. The chain joins TRBV27 to TRBJ2-1; D is unresolved. The germline gives CDR1 MNHEY, CDR2 SMNVEV (reference sequence). The CDR3 covers 14 residues. Trimming took 0 bases from V and 7 from J, leaving 10 bases between them. The CDR3: CASSLSLGKNEQFF. Written as DNA, the CDR3 is TGTGCCAGCAGTTTATCGTTGGGGAAGAATGAGCAGTTCTTC.